These 22 T cell receptor beta chains originate from one sample sequenced in a study of OX40 agonist ivuxolimab in advanced cancers. TCRdb keeps only in-frame clones here, not all; method: immunoSEQ multiplex PCR. The data show roughly 76,000 clones, 70% to 90% seen once. Here the sequenced sample was CD4+ or CD8+ T cells sorted from blood, taken in a trial of the OX40 agonist ivuxolimab. These receptors originate from an adult with an advanced solid tumor such as melanoma, head and neck, liver or kidney cancer.

The rearrangement uses TRBV5-1 and TRBJ2-5; D uncertain. V was trimmed by 3 bases and J by 2 bases, leaving 14 bases between them. Germline assignment: CDR1 SGHRS and CDR2 YFSETQ. This CDR3 has 15 residues. CDR3 in amino acids: CASSSSSRPQETQYF. CDR3 DNA sequence: TGCGCCAGCAGCTCTTCTTCGCGGCCTCAAGAGACCCAGTACTTC.

This clone showed up just a few times. The chain uses TRBV2 and TRBJ2-3, with 9 nucleotides matching TRBD2. Per the germline V gene, CDR1 is SNHLY and CDR2 is FYNNEI. With 6 bases clipped from V and 1 base from J, the junction kept 11 bases outside the gene matches. The CDR3 loop spans 17 amino acids. The CDR3 spells CASRSRGLALGTDTQYF. CDR3 nucleotides: TGTGCCAGCAGAAGCCGGGGACTAGCTTTGGGCACAGATACGCAGTATTTT.

V usage is TRBV19 and J usage is TRBJ2-7; D remains unclear. The germline V and J ends were trimmed by 7 bases and 0 bases, with 10 bases remaining between them. The CDR3 sequence is 13 residues long. Germline loops: CDR1 LNHDA, CDR2 SQIVND (reference sequence). CDR3 in amino acids: CASTPGGSYEQYF. The CDR3 nucleotides are TGTGCCAGTACCCCAGGTGGCTCCTACGAGCAGTACTTC.

This clone is medium-sized (0.01 to 0.1%) in the sample. The chain has TRBV28 and TRBJ1-3, with D hard to call. Trimming removed 6 bases from V and 4 bases from J, with 4 bases in between. CDR3 length equals 11 residues. Germline CDR1 and CDR2: MDHEN and SYDVKM. The CDR3 here is CASRQGNTIYF. The DNA for the CDR3 is TGTGCCAGCAGACAGGGAAACACCATATATTTT.

The chain combines TRBV7-9 with TRBJ1-2, with D possibly TRBD1 on 5 matching bases. V dropped 3 bases and J dropped 2 bases, with 10 bases sitting between them. Germline assignment: CDR1 SEHNR and CDR2 FQNEAQ (reference sequence). The CDR3 consists of 14 residues. The CDR3 region is CASSLPGRNYGYTF. The CDR3 nucleotides are TGTGCCAGCAGCTTGCCGGGACGGAACTATGGCTACACCTTC.

This clone has only a few counts. This sequence joins TRBV5-6 and TRBJ2-2; maybe TRBD1 (5 bases). Germline V lookup: CDR1 SGHDT, CDR2 YYEEEE. This CDR3 has 16 amino acids. V was pared by 0 bases and J by 3 bases, with 12 bases between. The CDR3 loop reads CASSLGSRVDTGELFF. In nucleotides, the CDR3 is TGTGCCAGCAGCTTGGGGTCCAGGGTAGACACCGGGGAGCTGTTTTTT.

V and J are TRBV5-1 and TRBJ2-5, with D maybe TRBD2 (5 bases). In germline, CDR1 is SGHRS, CDR2 YFSETQ. Trimming stripped 5 bases from V and 5 bases from J, with 13 bases between. The CDR3 has 13 residues. The CDR3 DNA follows: TGCGCCAGCAGTTGGCTCCGAGGGGAGACCCAGTACTTC. Translating gives CASSWLRGETQYF.

This clone was observed a few times. The gene calls are TRBV11-2 and TRBJ1-2, with D maybe TRBD1 (6 bases). This CDR3 contains 15 residues. V was shortened by 0 bases and J by 5 bases, with 13 bases between the two germline ends. Germline V CDR1 and CDR2: SGHAT, FQNNGV. In DNA, the CDR3 is TGTGCCAGCAGCTTAGAACCGGGGGCAATTTATGGCTACACCTTC. Its translation is CASSLEPGAIYGYTF.

The chain carries TRBV6-1 and TRBJ2-1; maybe TRBD2 (6 bases). The CDR3 contains 14 residues. V was cut by 2 bases and J by 5 bases, with 10 bases left in between. CDR1 is MNHNS and CDR2 is SASEGT in the germline V gene. CDR3 sequence: CASSEHLANNEQFF. In DNA form, the CDR3 reads TGTGCCAGCAGTGAACACCTAGCGAACAATGAGCAGTTCTTC.

The genes are TRBV10-1 and TRBJ1-1; 8 bases line up with TRBD1. Unmatched junction bases numbered 7, after V lost 2 bases and J lost 2 bases. In germline, CDR1 is WNHNN, CDR2 SYGVQD (reference sequence). The CDR3 totals 16 residues. DNA of the CDR3: TGCGCCAGCAGTGAGGGACAGGGCTTCCGTAACACTGAAGCTTTCTTT. It codes for CASSEGQGFRNTEAFF.

The count of this clone is one. The rearrangement joins TRBV19 to TRBJ1-1; D may be TRBD1 (6 bases). The CDR3 covers 15 residues. Trimming left V 1 base short and J 5 bases short, with 14 bases between. The germline V gene encodes CDR1 LNHDA and CDR2 SQIVND (reference sequence). The CDR3: CASSIGLTGRTEAFF. The CDR3 DNA sequence: TGTGCCAGTAGTATAGGGCTCACAGGGAGGACTGAAGCTTTCTTT.

The chain couples TRBV10-3 to TRBJ2-3; D unresolved. CDR1 is ENHRY, CDR2 SYGVKD, per germline. This CDR3 has 14 residues. V lost 10 bases, J lost 4 bases, and 18 bases lay in between. Here the CDR3 reads CATATRDGPDTQYF. Written as DNA, the CDR3 is TGTGCCACCGCCACCCGAGATGGTCCAGATACGCAGTATTTT.

The V gene is TRBV11-2, the J gene TRBJ1-2, with 10 positions matching TRBD1. The CDR3 runs 17 residues. The trim removed 0 bases at V and 7 bases at J, leaving 11 bases unmatched. Germline V gene data show CDR1 as SGHAT and CDR2 as FQNNGV. CDR3 residues: CASSLDPGTGVGIGYTF. CDR3 bases: TGTGCCAGCAGCTTAGACCCCGGGACAGGGGTGGGTATTGGCTACACCTTC.

The chain employs TRBV11-2 and TRBJ2-7; D could derive from TRBD1 or TRBD2 (5 bases each). Germline values: CDR1 SGHAT, CDR2 FQNNGV. This CDR3 is built from 15 residues. V lost 1 base to trimming and J lost 0 bases, with 10 bases between them. The CDR3 here is CASSLAPGSSYEQYF. The DNA of the CDR3 is TGTGCCAGCAGCTTAGCCCCAGGGAGCTCCTACGAGCAGTACTTC.

The chain carries TRBV18 and TRBJ1-5; 7 bases are a match to TRBD1. Germline V gives CDR1 KGHSH, CDR2 LQKENI. The CDR3 has 13 amino acids. The junction had 7 bases not matched to a gene; V was cut back by 6 bases and J by 8 bases. The CDR3 DNA sequence: TGTGCCAGCTCCCGGACAGGTTTCGAGCCCCAGCATTTT. Protein product: CASSRTGFEPQHF. Based on the CDR3 plus reference TRBV18 and TRBJ1-5, the full variable domain is NAGVMQNPRHLVRRRGQEARLRCSPMKGHSHVYWYRQLPEEGLKFMVYLQKENIIDESGMPKERFSAEFPKEGPSILRIQQVVRGDSAAYFCASSRTGFEPQHFGDGTRLSIL.

The chain combines TRBV4-3 with TRBJ2-7; D unresolved. The V end lost 0 bases, the J end lost 0 bases, and 6 bases lay between the germline ends. CDR1 is LGHNA, CDR2 YSLEER, per germline. This CDR3 has 14 amino acids. The CDR3 bases are TGCGCCAGCAGCCAAGAACAGACCTCCTACGAGCAGTACTTC. Translating it yields CASSQEQTSYEQYF.

V is TRBV5-1 and J is TRBJ2-2; 7 nucleotides agree with TRBD1. The V and J ends lost 3 bases and 6 bases, in that order; junction bases with no gene match: 11. The length of the CDR3 is 16 residues. CDR1 is SGHRS and CDR2 is YFSETQ in the germline V gene. This CDR3 reads CASSYGTARGAGELFF. CDR3 DNA: TGCGCCAGCAGCTACGGGACAGCCCGAGGAGCCGGGGAGCTGTTTTTT.

The chain is built from TRBV30 and TRBJ1-6, with a weak D call TRBD1 (5 bases). Deletions cut 0 bases from V and 10 bases from J, with 10 bases between. The CDR3 is made up of 13 amino acids. CDR1 is GTSNPN and CDR2 is SVGIG in the germline V gene (reference sequence). Here the CDR3 reads CAWSVNGDSPLHF. CDR3 coding DNA: TGTGCCTGGAGTGTAAACGGGGACTCACCCCTCCACTTT.

This clone was recorded once. The chain couples TRBV7-9 to TRBJ2-7; 8 bases are a match to TRBD1. Trimming at V came to 1 base and at J to 0 bases, leaving 8 bases not matched to a gene. The CDR3 is 17 residues long. From germline, CDR1 is SEHNR and CDR2 FQNEAQ (reference sequence). The DNA of the CDR3 is TGTGCCAGCAGCTTAGGCCCAACAGGGGGTTCCTCCTACGAGCAGTACTTC. Its translation is CASSLGPTGGSSYEQYF.

This clone was observed a handful of times. This sample includes further DNA sequences coding for the same CDR3. J is TRBJ2-5 and V is TRBV7-9; D is undetermined. This CDR3 region has 12 residues. Trimming took 0 bases from V and 5 from J, leaving 4 bases between them. Germline CDR1 is SEHNR and CDR2 is FQNEAQ (reference sequence). DNA of the CDR3: TGTGCCAGCAGCTTAGCATGGGAGACCCAGTACTTC. Protein product: CASSLAWETQYF.

CDR3 DNA: TGTGCCATCAGTGGAGGGCACCTACCTCCCATGAACACTGAAGCTTTCTTT. This codes for CAISGGHLPPMNTEAFF. The chain is built from TRBV10-3 and TRBJ1-1; the D is unclear. V was cut by 4 bases and J by 0 bases, with 18 bases left in between. This CDR3 has 17 amino acids. From germline, CDR1 is ENHRY and CDR2 SYGVKD.

The chain recombines TRBV11-1 with TRBJ2-7; D is ambiguous. In germline, CDR1 is SGHAT, CDR2 FQDESV (reference sequence). V shed 1 base and J shed 5 bases, with 9 bases lying between them. The CDR3 is made up of 13 amino acids. This CDR3 is CASSLGTIDEQYF. DNA for the CDR3: TGTGCCAGCAGCTTAGGGACGATAGACGAGCAGTACTTC.